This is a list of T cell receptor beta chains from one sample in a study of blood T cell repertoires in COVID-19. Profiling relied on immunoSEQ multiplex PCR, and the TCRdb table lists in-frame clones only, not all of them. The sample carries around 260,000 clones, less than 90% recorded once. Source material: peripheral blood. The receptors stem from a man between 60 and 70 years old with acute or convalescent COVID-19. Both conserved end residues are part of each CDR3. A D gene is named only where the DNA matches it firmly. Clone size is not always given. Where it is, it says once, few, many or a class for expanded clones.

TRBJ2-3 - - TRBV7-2 TGTGCCAGCAGCCCAGGAACCAGCTCAGGCACAGATACGCAGTATTTT CASSPGTSSGTDTQYF
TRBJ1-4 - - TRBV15 TGTGCCACCAGCATCGGGCAGGGTAATGAAAAACTGTTTTTT CATSIGQGNEKLFF
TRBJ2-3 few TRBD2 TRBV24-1 TGTGCCACCAGTGCTAGAGGACTAGCCACAGATACGCAGTATTTT CATSARGLATDTQYF
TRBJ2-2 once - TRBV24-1 TGTGCCACCAGTGAGCGGGGCGCGAACACCGGGGAGCTGTTTTTT CATSERGANTGELFF
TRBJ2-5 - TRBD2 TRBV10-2 TGCGCCAGCAGTGACCTTAGACTAGCGGGGACACAAGAGACCCAGTACTTC CASSDLRLAGTQETQYF
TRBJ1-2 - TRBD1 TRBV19 TGTGCCAGCCCGACAGGGCGGGGAGGCTACACCTTC CASPTGRGGYTF
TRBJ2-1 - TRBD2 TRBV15 TGTGCCACCAGCAGACCACCGGGACTAGCGGGGGGGAGCTCCTACAATGAGCAGTTCTTC CATSRPPGLAGGSSYNEQFF
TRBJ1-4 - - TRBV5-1 TGCGCCAGCAGCGTTTCAGGGCCCACTAATGAAAAACTGTTTTTT CASSVSGPTNEKLFF
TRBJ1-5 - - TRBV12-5 TGTGCTAGCAGTCGGGATCAGCCCCAGCATTTT CASSRDQPQHF
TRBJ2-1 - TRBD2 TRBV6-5 TGTGCCAGCAGCTTTAGCGGGGAGCCTAGGAATGAGCAGTTCTTC CASSFSGEPRNEQFF
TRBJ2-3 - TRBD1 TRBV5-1 TGCGCCAGCAGTAGCACCGGGACAGGTACAGATACGCAGTATTTT CASSSTGTGTDTQYF
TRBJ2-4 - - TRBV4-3 TGCGCCAGCAGCCCAAGGGAGAGTGTGAACATTCAGTACTTC CASSPRESVNIQYF
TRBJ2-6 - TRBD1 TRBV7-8 TGTGCCAGCAGCTGGGGGGCGGGACAGGGCTCTGCTGGGGCCAACGTCCTGACTTTC CASSWGAGQGSAGANVLTF
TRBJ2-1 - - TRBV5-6 TGTGCCAGCAGCTTGGTCGGGAGTAATGAGCAGTTCTTC CASSLVGSNEQFF
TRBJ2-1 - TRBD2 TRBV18 TGTGCCAGCTCACCCCCGACTAGCGGGACCCCCGGGAATGAGCAGTTCTTC CASSPPTSGTPGNEQFF
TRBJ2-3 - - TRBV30 TGTGCCTGGAGTTCGAGTTACACAGATACGCAGTATTTT CAWSSSYTDTQYF
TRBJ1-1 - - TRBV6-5 TGTGCCAGCAGTTACTCTTCAGGGGACACTGAAGCTTTCTTT CASSYSSGDTEAFF
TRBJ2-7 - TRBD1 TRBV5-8 TGTGCCAGTCAAAACAGGGGAGCCTACGAGCAGTACTTC CASQNRGAYEQYF
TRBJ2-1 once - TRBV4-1 TGCGCCAGCAGCCAAGTGCAGGGGGGCAACAATGAGCAGTTCTTC CASSQVQGGNNEQFF
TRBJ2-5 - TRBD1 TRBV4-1 TGCGCCAGCAGCCAAGCGATCTTGACAGGGGGAGAGACCCAGTACTTC CASSQAILTGGETQYF
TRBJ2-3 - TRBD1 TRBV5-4 TGTGCCAGCAGCGACAGGGGTGCAGATACGCAGTATTTT CASSDRGADTQYF
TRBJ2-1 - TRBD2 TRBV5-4 TGTGCCAGCAGCTTGGCTGGCGCTAGCGGACGCAATGAGCAGTTCTTC CASSLAGASGRNEQFF
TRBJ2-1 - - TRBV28 TGTGCCAGCAGTTTCTTCGATGAGCAGTTCTTC CASSFFDEQFF
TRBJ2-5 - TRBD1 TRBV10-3 TGTGCCATCAGTGCAACAGGGGGGAGAGAGACCCAGTACTTC CAISATGGRETQYF
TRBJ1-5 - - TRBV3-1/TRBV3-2 TGTGCCAGCAGCCCCGGAACGGGGAATCAGCCCCAGCATTTT CASSPGTGNQPQHF
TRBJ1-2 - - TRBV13 TGTGCCAGCAGCCCGAGGAACTATGGCTACACCTTC CASSPRNYGYTF
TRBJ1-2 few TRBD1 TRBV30 TGTGCCTGGAGTGTCCCGGGACAGGGATCGGGCTATGGCTACACCTTC CAWSVPGQGSGYGYTF
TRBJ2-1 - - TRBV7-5 TGTGCCAGAAGTGGCTCCGCTCGACTTGCAAACAATGAGCAGTTCTTC CARSGSARLANNEQFF
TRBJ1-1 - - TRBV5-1 TGCGCCAGCAGCCTAACAGCGAACACTGAAGCTTTCTTT CASSLTANTEAFF
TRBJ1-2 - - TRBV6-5 TGTGCCAGCAGCAGGACAGATGGCTACACCTTC CASSRTDGYTF
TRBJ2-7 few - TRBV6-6 TGTGCCAGCAGTTACTCCCAGGGCGAGCAGTACTTC CASSYSQGEQYF
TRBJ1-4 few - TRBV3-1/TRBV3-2 TGTGCCAGCAGTCTTAGGGGCCGAAGTAATGAAAAACTGTTTTTT CASSLRGRSNEKLFF
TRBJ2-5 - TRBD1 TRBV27 TGTGCCAGCAGCTGGGGGTGGACAGGGGGGGAGACCCAGTACTTC CASSWGWTGGETQYF
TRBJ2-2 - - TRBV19 TGTGCCAGTAGTATAGCCCACTTCGGGCAGGGCACCGGGGAGCTGTTTTTT CASSIAHFGQGTGELFF
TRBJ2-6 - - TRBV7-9 TGTGCCAGCAGCCCAGGGTCGGCTGGGGCCAACGTCCTGACTTTC CASSPGSAGANVLTF
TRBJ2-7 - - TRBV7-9 TGTGCCAGCAGCCTCGGCTCGGACACCCAATACTTCTACGAGCAGTACTTC CASSLGSDTQYFYEQYF
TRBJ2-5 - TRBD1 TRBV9 TGTGCCAGCAGCGTAGTGCAGGGGGTAGGAGAGACCCAGTACTTC CASSVVQGVGETQYF
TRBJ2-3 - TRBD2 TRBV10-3 TGTGCCATCAGTCTCGGACTAGCGGCAGCCAGCACAGATACGCAGTATTTT CAISLGLAAASTDTQYF
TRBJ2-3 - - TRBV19 TGTGCCAGTAGTATTGGGCAGGGGATAGTCGCAGATACGCAGTATTTT CASSIGQGIVADTQYF
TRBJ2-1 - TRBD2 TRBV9 TGTGCCAGCAGCGTAGGCGGGGGTTCCTACAATGAGCAGTTCTTC CASSVGGGSYNEQFF
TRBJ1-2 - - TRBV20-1 TGCAGTGCTAGTAACGGTGAGGTAAACTATGGCTACACCTTC CSASNGEVNYGYTF
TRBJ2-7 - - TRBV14 TGTGCCAGCAGCCAAGTCGGAGGCGGGGTCAGCTTC CASSQVGGGVSF
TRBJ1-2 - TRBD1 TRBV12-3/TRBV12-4 TGTGCCAGCAGCCTGACAGGGAAAGGCTACACCTTC CASSLTGKGYTF
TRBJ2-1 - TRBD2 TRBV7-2 TGTGCCAGCAGCTTAGTTTTTGGGACTAGCGGGAGGGCCAATGAGCAGTTCTTC CASSLVFGTSGRANEQFF
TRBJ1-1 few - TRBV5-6 TGTGCCAGCAGCTTGGGGCCGACAGGTAACACTGAAGCTTTCTTT CASSLGPTGNTEAFF
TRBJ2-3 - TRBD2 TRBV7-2 TGTGCCAGCAGCTCCCGTCCGTTAGCGGGAGTTTCCGATACGCAGTATTTT CASSSRPLAGVSDTQYF
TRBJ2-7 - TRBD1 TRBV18 TGTGCCAGCTCAGCACTACCCGGGACAGGAGGCTTTGGGAACGAGCAGTACTTC CASSALPGTGGFGNEQYF
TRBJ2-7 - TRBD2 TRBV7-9 TGTGCCAGCAGTCCTAGCGGGGGGGCGAGCTCCTACGAGCAGTACTTC CASSPSGGASSYEQYF
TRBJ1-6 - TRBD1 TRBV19 TGTGCCAGTAGTATAGGAGACAGGGGTAATTCACCCCTCCACTTT CASSIGDRGNSPLHF
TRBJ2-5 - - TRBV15 TGTGCCACCAGCAGGGAACGGTTCTCGGGGGAGACCCAGTACTTC CATSRERFSGETQYF
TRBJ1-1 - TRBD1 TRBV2 TGTGCCAGCAGTGACGGTCAGGGGGCTGAAGCTTTCTTT CASSDGQGAEAFF
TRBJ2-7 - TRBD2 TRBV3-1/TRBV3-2 TGTGCCAGCAGCCAAGATCCGGGTGGTCTAGCGGGGGCCTACGAGCAGTACTTC CASSQDPGGLAGAYEQYF